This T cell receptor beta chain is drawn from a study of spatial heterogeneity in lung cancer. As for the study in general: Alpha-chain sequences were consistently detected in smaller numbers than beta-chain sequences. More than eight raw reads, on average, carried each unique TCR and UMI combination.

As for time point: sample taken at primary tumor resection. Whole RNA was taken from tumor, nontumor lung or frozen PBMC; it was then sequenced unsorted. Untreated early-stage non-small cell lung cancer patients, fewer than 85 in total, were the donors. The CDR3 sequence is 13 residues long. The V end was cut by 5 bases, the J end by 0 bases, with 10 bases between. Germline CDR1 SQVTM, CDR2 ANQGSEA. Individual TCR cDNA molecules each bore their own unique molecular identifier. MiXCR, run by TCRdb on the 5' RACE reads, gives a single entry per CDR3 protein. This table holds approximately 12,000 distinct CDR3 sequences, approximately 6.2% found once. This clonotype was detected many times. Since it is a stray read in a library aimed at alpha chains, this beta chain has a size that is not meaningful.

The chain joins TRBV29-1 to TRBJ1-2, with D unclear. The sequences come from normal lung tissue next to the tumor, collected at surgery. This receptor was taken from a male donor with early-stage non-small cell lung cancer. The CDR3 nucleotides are TGCAGCGTTTTACAGATAGCTAACTATGGCTACACCTTC. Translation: CSVLQIANYGYTF.